The 2 T cell receptor beta chains presented below share a single source sample, sequenced in a study of graft-versus-host responses after intestinal transplantation. Some clones are missing from TCRdb's copy, which holds only in-frame ones; the method was immunoSEQ multiplex PCR. Of around 100,000 clones detected, about 88% appear once; the ten largest clones hold roughly 0.95%. Their antigen targets remain unknown. The sample here was unstimulated CD4+ T cells sorted from spleen or lymph node cells, taken before transplant. The origin of the receptors is a human donor who was the organ donor for an intestinal transplant.

The rearrangement uses TRBV11-2 and TRBJ2-7; D is unclear. V was pared by 4 bases and J by 6 bases, with 16 bases between. The germline V gene has CDR1 SGHAT and CDR2 FQNNGV. This CDR3 has 14 residues. The CDR3 DNA sequence: TGTGCCAGCAGCTCATGGACCCGGTCTGGCGAGCAGTACTTC. It translates to CASSSWTRSGEQYF.

The chain uses TRBV2 and TRBJ1-6; tentative D call: TRBD1 (6 bases). The V end was cut by 1 base, the J end by 6 bases, with 13 bases between. CDR1 SNHLY and CDR2 FYNNEI come from the germline V gene. CDR3 length equals 16 residues. The CDR3 protein is CASSEDPGHLNSPLHF. CDR3 DNA sequence: TGTGCCAGCAGTGAAGACCCGGGACATCTTAATTCACCCCTCCACTTT.